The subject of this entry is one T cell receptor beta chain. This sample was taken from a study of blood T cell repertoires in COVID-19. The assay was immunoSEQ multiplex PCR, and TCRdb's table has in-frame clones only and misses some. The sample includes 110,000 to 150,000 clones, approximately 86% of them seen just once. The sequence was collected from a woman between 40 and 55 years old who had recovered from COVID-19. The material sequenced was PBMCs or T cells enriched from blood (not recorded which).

CDR3 sequence reads: CASSQGTGRRPQHF. CDR3 DNA: TGCGCCAGCAGCCAAGGTACAGGCCGCAGGCCCCAGCATTTT. The chain uses TRBV4-1 and TRBJ1-5; D perhaps matches TRBD1 (5 bases). The CDR3 runs to 14 residues. The germline V gene encodes CDR1 MGHRA and CDR2 YSYEKL. V lost 1 base and J lost 9, with 13 bases in between.